The 14 T cell receptor beta chains in this list originate from one sample, sequenced in a study of T cell repertoires in cytomegalovirus infection. Antigens of these TCRs are unknown. Using its own MiXCR run on the reads, TCRdb lists one record per CDR3 protein. The data contain approximately 65,000 distinct CDR3 sequences, around 20% of them singletons. The specimen comprised CD8+ T cells from cultured PBMCs, sampled from culture after CMV antigen stimulation. Receptors originate from a human donor in good health (CMV status not recorded). Some clones in this sample may be carry-over from other donors' samples.

This clonotype has just a few counts. This CDR3 fails to terminate in the conserved phenylalanine or tryptophan, so it likely reflects a read error. The chain combines TRBV7-2 with TRBJ2-7; 8 bases align to TRBD1. Unmatched junction bases numbered 4, after V lost 1 base and J lost 5 bases. The CDR3 length is 14 residues. Germline assignment: CDR1 SGHTA and CDR2 FQGNSA. DNA of the CDR3: TGTGCCAGCAGCTTAGGGACAGGGATCAACGAGCAGTACTTA. Its translation is CASSLGTGINEQYL.

Comment on this clonotype: No conserved phenylalanine or tryptophan ends this CDR3, so it is likely a read error. The chain is built from TRBV5-4 and TRBJ2-7; 7 nucleotides agree with TRBD1. With 3 bases clipped from V and 4 bases from J, the junction kept 4 bases outside the gene matches. This CDR3 has 13 residues. Germline V gives CDR1 SGHNT, CDR2 YYREEE (reference sequence). CDR3 DNA sequence: TGTGCCAGCAGCTCCTACAGGGGTTACGAGCAGTACTTG. It yields the protein CASSSYRGYEQYL.

This clonotype was counted at least ten times. The V call is TRBV4-3, the J call TRBJ1-3; D not resolved. V was cut by 0 bases and J by 0 bases, with 9 bases left in between. The CDR3 contains 16 residues. The germline CDR1 and CDR2 sequences are LGHNA and YSLEER. The CDR3 sequence: CASSQDSGGSGNTIYF. The CDR3 DNA sequence: TGCGCCAGCAGCCAAGATTCCGGCGGCTCTGGAAACACCATATATTTT.

This chain links TRBV6-6 with TRBJ2-5; 8 bases are shared with TRBD2. This CDR3 has 18 amino acids. V shed 0 bases and J 1 base; nucleotides not matched to a gene: 10. CDR1 and CDR2 (germline): MNHNY, SVGAGI (reference sequence). CDR3 coding DNA: TGTGCCAGCAGTTACTCGACTAACAGCGGGGGACTCCAAGAGACCCAGTACTTC. It specifies CASSYSTNSGGLQETQYF.

The gene calls are TRBV7-2 and TRBJ1-2; D is perhaps TRBD1 (6 bases). Germline V gives CDR1 SGHTA, CDR2 FQGNSA. V gave up 5 bases and J gave up 3 bases, with 10 bases separating them. The CDR3 extends over 13 amino acids. CDR3 loop: CASSPTGHYGYTF. The DNA for the CDR3 is TGTGCCAGCAGCCCGACAGGACACTATGGCTACACCTTC.

The J gene is TRBJ1-1, the V gene TRBV7-2; D call uncertain. Germline CDR1 reads SGHTA; CDR2 reads FQGNSA. The CDR3 extends over 14 amino acids. V was cut by 1 base and J by 4 bases, with 10 bases left in between. Here the CDR3 reads CASSLGGLTTEAFF. CDR3 DNA sequence: TGTGCCAGCAGCTTAGGAGGCCTGACCACTGAAGCTTTCTTT. Using reference TRBV7-2 and TRBJ1-1 for the parts outside the CDR3, the full variable domain is GAGVSQSPSNKVTEKGKDVELRCDPISGHTALYWYRQSLGQGLEFLIYFQGNSAPDKSGLPSDRFSAERTGGSVSTLTIQRTQQEDSAVYLCASSLGGLTTEAFFGQGTRLTVV.

This clonotype has more than one count but fewer than ten. This chain connects TRBV12-3 or TRBV12-4 to TRBJ2-7; D is undetermined. This CDR3 has 15 residues. V lost 5 bases and J 0 bases, leaving 14 bases between the germline ends. CDR3 nucleotides: TGTGCCAGCAGTCCTTCGACGGTTAGCTCCTACGAGCAGTACTTC. It encodes CASSPSTVSSYEQYF.

V is TRBV9 and J is TRBJ1-2; tentative D call: TRBD1 (5 bases). V dropped 3 bases and J dropped 8 bases, with 8 bases sitting between them. CDR1 SGDLS and CDR2 YYNGEE come from the germline V gene. CDR3 length: 11 amino acids. CDR3 sequence reads: CASSDRRGYTF. The CDR3 coding sequence is TGTGCCAGCAGCGACAGGAGGGGCTACACCTTC.

The chain uses TRBV7-2 and TRBJ2-1; 9 nucleotides line up with TRBD2. The CDR3 has 16 residues. Germline CDR1 is SGHTA and CDR2 is FQGNSA. Losses at the gene ends were 1 base for V and 3 bases for J; bases not matched to a gene: 4. CDR3 bases: TGTGCCAGCAGCTTAGTAGCGGGAGCGCGCTACAATGAGCAGTTCTTC. Translation gives CASSLVAGARYNEQFF.

This clonotype was counted between two and nine times. The chain joins TRBV27 to TRBJ2-6, with a tentative D call TRBD1 (5 bases). The CDR3 is 17 residues long. The germline gives CDR1 MNHEY, CDR2 SMNVEV (reference sequence). Trimming removed 3 bases at V and 4 bases at J, with 16 bases between. In DNA, the CDR3 is TGTGCCAGCAGTTTTAAAGGGCAGGGTGCAGGGGCCAACGTCCTGACTTTC. Encoded protein: CASSFKGQGAGANVLTF.

This chain joins TRBV5-4 and TRBJ2-1; 15 bases agree with TRBD2. V dropped 4 bases and J dropped 6; count of bases not matched to a gene: 2. The germline V gene has CDR1 SGHNT and CDR2 YYREEE (reference sequence). The CDR3 loop spans 15 amino acids. The CDR3 coding sequence is TGTGCCAGCAGCCCGGGACTAGCGGGGGGCAATGAGCAGTTCTTC. Protein sequence: CASSPGLAGGNEQFF. Full variable domain (outside the CDR3, taken from reference TRBV5-4 and TRBJ2-1): ETGVTQSPTHLIKTRGQQVTLRCSSQSGHNTVSWYQQALGQGPQFIFQYYREEENGRGNFPPRFSGLQFPNYSSELNVNALELDDSALYLCASSPGLAGGNEQFFGPGTRLTVL.

This clonotype appeared once. J is TRBJ1-5 and V is TRBV7-6, with 8 bases aligning to TRBD1. The CDR3 loop spans 15 amino acids. Germline CDR1 and CDR2: SGHVS and FNYEAQ. Trimming removed 5 bases from V and 6 bases from J; junction bases left unmatched: 9. The CDR3 loop is CASSTRTGRGQPQHF. CDR3 DNA: TGTGCCAGCAGCACGAGGACAGGGCGAGGTCAGCCCCAGCATTTT.

In its sample, this clonotype was seen a few times. The chain has TRBV2 and TRBJ2-3; a weak D match, TRBD1 (6 bases). The germline V gene encodes CDR1 SNHLY and CDR2 FYNNEI. CDR3 size: 14 residues. Deletions cut 5 bases from V and 6 bases from J, with 15 bases between. CDR3 loop: CASSLQWDTDTQYF. Here the CDR3 DNA reads TGTGCCAGCAGTCTACAGTGGGACACGGATACGCAGTATTTT.

The J gene is TRBJ1-1, the V gene TRBV6-2 or TRBV6-3; the match to TRBD1 covers 7 bases. This CDR3 spans 12 amino acids. V trimming: 8 bases; J trimming: 1 base; junction bases outside the gene matches: 1. Germline CDR1 MNHEY, CDR2 SVGEGT. The CDR3: CASHRGNTEAFF. The CDR3 DNA reads TGTGCCAGCCACAGGGGGAACACTGAAGCTTTCTTT.